Included here is one T cell receptor (beta chain) sequence, with context. The antigen is not known. The germline V and J ends were trimmed by 0 bases and 3 bases, with 18 bases remaining between them. Per germline, CDR1 LGHNA and CDR2 YSLEER. This CDR3 region has 17 residues. This specimen comes from a study of cytomegalovirus exposure and HLA in healthy donors. About the research overall: The 120 validation repertoires were produced on the same platform as the 720 or so repertoires of the first cohort. This was reported in a later analysis.

Data came from immunoSEQ multiplex PCR; TCRdb stores just in-frame clones and leaves some out. The sample comprises about 170,000 clones, about 89% of which are singletons, and roughly 3% rests with the top ten. Study-level findings and limits: Most sequenced TCRs were rare (though some public TCRs occurred in many donors). Researchers catalogued approximately 160 TCR beta chains as cytomegalovirus-associated. Confirmation was obtained in vitro that a few CMV-associated chains are specific for CMV antigens.

This receptor was identified in a man aged 18-30 years in good health and CMV-seropositive. Sequencing was performed on PBMCs. The chain couples TRBV4-3 to TRBJ2-7; D is possibly TRBD1 (7 bases). The CDR3 here is CASSQERPGGTYYEQYF. CDR3 nucleotides: TGCGCCAGCAGCCAAGAACGTCCAGGGGGGACTTACTACGAGCAGTACTTC.